The entry that follows covers one TCR beta chain sequence. Its antigen is unidentified. The CDR3 consists of 13 residues. V lost 6 bases and J 0 bases, leaving 8 bases between the germline ends. CDR1 is MDHEN, CDR2 SYDVKM, per germline. This specimen comes from a study of identical twins. Whole-study results and caveats: Where out-of-frame alpha sequences were twin-shared, they showed excess low generation probability. While abundant cord blood beta clonotypes carried fewer insertions, memory repertoires showed no such pattern. Because invariant MAIT and iNKT cells could be present, zero-insertion analyses could be partly confounded.

After template switching added a universal primer site, the resulting cDNA carried unique molecular identifiers. TCRdb passed the 5' RACE reads through MiXCR, listing each CDR3 protein once. This table has 1.5 million or so distinct CDR3 sequences, around 29% appearing once. Specimen: cord blood. V is TRBV28 and J is TRBJ1-2; tentative D call: TRBD1 (6 bases). The receptor was derived from a newborn girl in good health. CDR3 sequence: CASRRQANYGYTF. The CDR3 DNA follows: TGTGCCAGCAGGAGACAGGCTAACTATGGCTACACCTTC.